These 2 T cell receptor beta chains originate from one sample sequenced in a study of cytomegalovirus exposure and HLA in healthy donors. Use of 60 Vbeta and 13 Jbeta primers characterized the PCR. The data were produced by immunoSEQ multiplex PCR, yet TCRdb's version contains in-frame clones alone and is incomplete. The sample contains 95,000 to 150,000 clones, around three quarters of which appear only once. Sequencing was done on a sample of PBMCs. The receptor set was obtained from a man under 40 in good health and CMV-seropositive.

The chain is built from TRBV2 and TRBJ1-5; D possibly corresponds to TRBD1 (5 bases). Germline CDR1 reads SNHLY; CDR2 reads FYNNEI. The CDR3 consists of 13 residues. Trimming removed 7 bases from V and 3 bases from J, with 10 bases in between. The CDR3 region has the DNA TGTGCCAGCACAGGGCTCATCAATCAGCCCCAGCATTTT. Encoded protein: CASTGLINQPQHF.

The chain joins TRBV7-2 to TRBJ1-2; possible D gene TRBD1, 5 bases. This CDR3 has 13 amino acids. V lost 1 base and J 4 bases, leaving 7 bases between the germline ends. Germline V gene data show CDR1 as SGHTA and CDR2 as FQGNSA. The CDR3 DNA sequence: TGTGCCAGCAGCTTAGGGGGGGGCTATGGCTACACCTTC. Its translation: CASSLGGGYGYTF.